This T cell receptor beta chain was observed in a study of CD8 T cells in Susac syndrome. Points from the study as a whole: As the study acknowledged, the number of individuals in its TCR sequencing and HLA analysis was relatively small.

The authors reverse transcribed roughly 0.5 to 1 ug RNA with random hexamers. Amplification of TCR beta CDR3 across 54 Vbeta and 13 Jbeta was performed with immunoSEQ multiplex PCR. In TCRdb, the immunoSEQ multiplex PCR reads were re-called with MiXCR into one record per CDR3 protein. The sample includes more than 150,000 distinct CDR3 sequences, roughly 94% of them seen just once. The V end was cut by 3 bases, the J end by 9 bases, with 12 bases between. Germline V gene sequence: CDR1 KGHSH, CDR2 LQKENI. The CDR3 is made up of 13 amino acids. A note on this clonotype: Antigen unknown.

CD8+ and CD4+ blood T cells underwent TCR beta sequencing. Negative isolation was used for CD8+ and CD4+ T cells, and FACS enrichment was applied to TEMRA cells. The source is a human donor in good health. V and J are TRBV18 and TRBJ2-1; possibly TRBD1 for D (5 bases). Source material: CD4+ T cells from PBMCs. In DNA form, the CDR3 reads TGTGCCAGCTCACCCGTACCCAGGGTTGAGCAGTTCTTC. This gives the protein CASSPVPRVEQFF.